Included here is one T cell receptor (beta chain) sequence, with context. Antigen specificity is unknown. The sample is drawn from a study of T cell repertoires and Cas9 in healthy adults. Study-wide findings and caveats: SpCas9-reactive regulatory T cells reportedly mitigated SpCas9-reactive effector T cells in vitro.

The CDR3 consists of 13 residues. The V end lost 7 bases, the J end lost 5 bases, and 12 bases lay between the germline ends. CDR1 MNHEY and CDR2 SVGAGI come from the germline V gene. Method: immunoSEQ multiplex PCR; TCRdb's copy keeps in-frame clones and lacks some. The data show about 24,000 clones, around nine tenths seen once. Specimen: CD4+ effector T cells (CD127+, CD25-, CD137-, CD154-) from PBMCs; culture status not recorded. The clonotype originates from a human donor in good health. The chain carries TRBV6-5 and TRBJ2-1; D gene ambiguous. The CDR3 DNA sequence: TGTGCCAGCAACCGCGTAGGGAACAATGAGCAGTTCTTC. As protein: CASNRVGNNEQFF.